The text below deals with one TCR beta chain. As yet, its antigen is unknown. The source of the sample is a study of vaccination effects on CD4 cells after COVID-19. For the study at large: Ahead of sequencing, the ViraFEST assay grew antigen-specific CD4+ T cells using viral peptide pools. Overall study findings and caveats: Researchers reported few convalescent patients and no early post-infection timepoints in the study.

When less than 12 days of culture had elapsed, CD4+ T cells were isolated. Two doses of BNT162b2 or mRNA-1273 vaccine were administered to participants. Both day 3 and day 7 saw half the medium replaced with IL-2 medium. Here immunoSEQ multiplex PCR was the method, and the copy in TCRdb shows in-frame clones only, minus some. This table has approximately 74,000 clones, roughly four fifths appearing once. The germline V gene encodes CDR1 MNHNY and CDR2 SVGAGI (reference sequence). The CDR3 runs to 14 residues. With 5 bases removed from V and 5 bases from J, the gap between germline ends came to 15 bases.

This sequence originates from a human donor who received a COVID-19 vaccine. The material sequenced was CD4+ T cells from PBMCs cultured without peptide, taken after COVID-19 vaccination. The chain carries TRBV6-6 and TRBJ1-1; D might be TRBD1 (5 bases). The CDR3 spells CASSTTQGETEAFF. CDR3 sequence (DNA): TGTGCCAGCAGTACCACCCAGGGTGAGACTGAAGCTTTCTTT.